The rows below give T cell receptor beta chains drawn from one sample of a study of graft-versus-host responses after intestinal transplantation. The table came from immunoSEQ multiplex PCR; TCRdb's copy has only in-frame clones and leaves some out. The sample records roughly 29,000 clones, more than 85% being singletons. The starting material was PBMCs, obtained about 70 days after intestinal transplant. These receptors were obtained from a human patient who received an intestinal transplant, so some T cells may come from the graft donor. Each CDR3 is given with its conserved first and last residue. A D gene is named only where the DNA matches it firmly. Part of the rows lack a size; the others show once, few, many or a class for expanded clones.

CASSTDSYNEQFF TGTGCCAGTAGTACGGACAGTTACAATGAGCAGTTCTTC . TRBV19 . TRBJ2-1
CASSDRNTEAFF TGTGCCAGCAGTGACCGTAACACTGAAGCTTTCTTT . TRBV2 . TRBJ1-1
CASSLEPITPLHF TGTGCCAGCAGCTTAGAGCCCATTACACCCCTCCACTTT . TRBV7-6 . TRBJ1-6
CASSFRGRYGYTF TGTGCCAGCAGTTTTAGGGGTCGCTATGGCTACACCTTC . TRBV27 . TRBJ1-2
CASSFAASLPLNSYEQYF TGTGCCAGCAGCTTCGCGGCTTCTCTACCCCTTAACTCATACGAGCAGTACTTC . TRBV5-5 . TRBJ2-7
CASSYSGPSSYEQYF TGTGCCAGCAGTTATAGCGGACCGAGCTCCTACGAGCAGTACTTC . TRBV27 . TRBJ2-7
CASSSLRQGAINSPLHF TGTGCCAGCAGTTCACTCCGACAGGGGGCGATTAATTCACCCCTCCACTTT . TRBV27 TRBD1 TRBJ1-6
CASSFTGQETQYF TGTGCCAGCAGTTTCACAGGTCAAGAGACCCAGTACTTC . TRBV28 . TRBJ2-5
CASGLITGGQPQHF TGTGCTAGTGGTTTGATCACAGGGGGCCAGCCCCAGCATTTT . TRBV12-5 TRBD1 TRBJ1-5
CASSLGLAGGSEQYF TGCGCCAGCAGCCTTGGACTAGCGGGGGGATCCGAGCAGTACTTC once TRBV4-1 TRBD2 TRBJ2-7
CASSYFRTGAYEQYF TGTGCCAGCAGTTACTTTCGGACTGGAGCCTACGAGCAGTACTTC . TRBV6-5 . TRBJ2-7
CASSQQGDYGYTF TGTGCCAGCAGCCAACAGGGTGACTATGGCTACACCTTC . TRBV5-6 . TRBJ1-2
CAWSVGGSNYGYTF TGTGCCTGGAGTGTTGGGGGCTCTAACTATGGCTACACCTTC . TRBV30 . TRBJ1-2
CASSLSPRGATEAFF TGTGCCAGCAGTTTATCGCCACGGGGAGCCACTGAAGCTTTCTTT . TRBV27 . TRBJ1-1
CATQTGGIQETQYF TGTGCCACACAGACAGGGGGGATCCAAGAGACCCAGTACTTC . TRBV6-5 TRBD1 TRBJ2-5
CASSTPNEQFF TGTGCCAGCAGTACCCCCAATGAGCAGTTCTTC . TRBV25-1 . TRBJ2-1
CASSSYDVEGPYGYTF TGTGCCAGCAGTTCGTACGACGTTGAGGGACCCTATGGCTACACCTTC . TRBV27 . TRBJ1-2
CASSAPLGTSNTGELFF TGTGCCAGCAGCGCCCCCCTGGGCACATCAAACACCGGGGAGCTGTTTTTT . TRBV9 . TRBJ2-2
CASSFPWGEQYF TGTGCCAGCAGCTTCCCTTGGGGCGAGCAGTACTTC . TRBV5-4 . TRBJ2-7
CASSPGGTGSYEQYF TGTGCCAGCAGTCCAGGGGGTACCGGCTCCTACGAGCAGTACTTC . TRBV27 TRBD1 TRBJ2-7
CASRRGNEKLFF TGCGCCAGCAGGAGGGGCAATGAAAAACTGTTTTTT . TRBV5-1 . TRBJ1-4
CASSPGLAGVADTQYF TGTGCCAGCTCACCAGGGCTAGCGGGAGTGGCAGATACGCAGTATTTT . TRBV18 TRBD2 TRBJ2-3
CASSIFGGTGSYEQYF TGTGCCAGTAGTATTTTTGGCGGGACCGGCTCCTACGAGCAGTACTTC once TRBV19 . TRBJ2-7
CASSSSLRPYYEQYF TGTGCCAGCAGTTCCTCTTTGCGGCCGTACTACGAGCAGTACTTC few TRBV27 . TRBJ2-7
CASATGGERWYPGELFF TGTGCCAGCGCTACAGGGGGCGAACGTTGGTATCCCGGGGAGCTGTTTTTT . TRBV7-9 TRBD1 TRBJ2-2
CAWNTGDRTIQGYTF TGTGCCTGGAACACAGGGGACCGTACTATACAGGGCTACACCTTC . TRBV30 TRBD1 TRBJ1-2
CASSPLRVGYEQYF TGTGCCAGCAGCCCTCTCAGGGTGGGCTACGAGCAGTACTTC . TRBV7-8 . TRBJ2-7
CASSSGTGNEAFF TGTGCCAGCAGCTCCGGGACAGGGAACGAAGCTTTCTTT . TRBV28 TRBD1 TRBJ1-1
CASSWAGVQPQHF TGTGCCAGCAGCTGGGCAGGGGTTCAGCCCCAGCATTTT . TRBV5-6 . TRBJ1-5
CASSRWGQLHGYTF TGTGCCAGCAGCCGATGGGGACAGCTTCATGGCTACACCTTC . TRBV7-9 TRBD1 TRBJ1-2
CASSPAGGSDTQYF TGTGCCAGTAGTCCAGCGGGAGGGTCGGATACGCAGTATTTT . TRBV19 TRBD2 TRBJ2-3
CASSDSGNQPQHF TGTGCCAGTAGTGACTCGGGCAATCAGCCCCAGCATTTT . TRBV19 . TRBJ1-5
CAWNKGTTREQYF TGTGCCTGGAATAAGGGTACAACGAGGGAGCAGTACTTC . TRBV30 . TRBJ2-7
CASSPRTDYGYTF TGTGCCAGCAGCCCTAGGACGGACTATGGCTACACCTTC few TRBV4-2 . TRBJ1-2
CASSRQGSNQPQHF TGTGCCAGCAGTCGACAGGGTAGCAATCAGCCCCAGCATTTT . TRBV6-5 TRBD1 TRBJ1-5
CASSIRVTSNQPQHF TGTGCCAGTAGTATTAGGGTGACGAGCAATCAGCCCCAGCATTTT . TRBV19 . TRBJ1-5
CASSFFRLAGGDEQFF TGTGCCAGCAGTTTTTTCAGGCTGGCAGGGGGCGATGAGCAGTTCTTC . TRBV28 TRBD1 TRBJ2-1
CASSVGGLFNEQFF TGTGCCAGCAGCGTTGGGGGGCTCTTTAATGAGCAGTTCTTC . TRBV9 . TRBJ2-1
CAAKLGRRNSPLHF TGTGCCGCCAAACTTGGACGGCGGAATTCACCCCTCCACTTT . TRBV28 . TRBJ1-6
CASSQSAEGQGAGEQYF TGCGCCAGCAGTCAATCAGCCGAGGGGCAGGGGGCCGGCGAGCAGTACTTC . TRBV23-1 TRBD1 TRBJ2-7
CASTPTGSEAFF TGTGCCAGCACTCCGACAGGGTCTGAAGCTTTCTTT . TRBV2 TRBD1 TRBJ1-1
CASSVGGQPYNEQFF TGTGCCAGCAGTGTCGGGGGCCAGCCCTACAATGAGCAGTTCTTC . TRBV28 . TRBJ2-1
CASSQVGTRIYEQYF TGCGCCAGCAGCCAAGTAGGGACACGAATCTACGAGCAGTACTTC . TRBV4-1 . TRBJ2-7
CASSLRRHYGYTF TGTGCCAGCAGTTTACGTCGCCACTATGGCTACACCTTC . TRBV27 . TRBJ1-2
CASSSGLAGRYEQYF TGTGCCAGCAGCTCTGGACTAGCGGGAAGGTACGAGCAGTACTTC . TRBV7-9 TRBD2 TRBJ2-7
CAWSVGQGYEQYF TGTGCCTGGAGTGTTGGACAGGGCTACGAGCAGTACTTC . TRBV30 TRBD1 TRBJ2-7
CASSYSLTGPYEQYF TGTGCCAGCAGTTACTCATTGACAGGGCCTTACGAGCAGTACTTC . TRBV6-5 TRBD1 TRBJ2-7
CASSSRDRVYEQYF TGTGCCAGCAGCTCCCGGGACAGGGTCTACGAGCAGTACTTC . TRBV5-4 TRBD1 TRBJ2-7
CASSLGFGENTEAFF TGTGCCAGCTCCTTGGGATTCGGAGAGAACACTGAAGCTTTCTTT . TRBV18 . TRBJ1-1
CASSFRQSTDTQYF TGTGCCAGCAGTTTTCGACAGAGCACAGATACGCAGTATTTT . TRBV28 . TRBJ2-3
CASSQDGPGYGYTF TGCGCCAGCAGCCAAGATGGCCCTGGCTATGGCTACACCTTC . TRBV4-1 . TRBJ1-2
CASSPTNTGELFF TGCGCCAGCAGCCCCACTAACACCGGGGAGCTGTTTTTT . TRBV4-1 . TRBJ2-2
CASSGTGELFF TGTGCCAGCTCAGGCACCGGGGAGCTGTTTTTT . TRBV18 . TRBJ2-2
CASSYSIVDEQFF TGTGCCAGCAGTTACTCGATAGTGGATGAGCAGTTCTTC . TRBV6-5 . TRBJ2-1
CASSSSGLNEQFF TGTGCCAGCAGCTCATCGGGACTTAATGAGCAGTTCTTC . TRBV7-9 . TRBJ2-1
CAGWERANEKLFF TGTGCCGGCTGGGAGCGGGCAAATGAAAAACTGTTTTTT . TRBV19 . TRBJ1-4
CASSDSSGGPDTQYF TGTGCCAGCAGTGACTCTAGCGGGGGGCCAGATACGCAGTATTTT . TRBV6-4 TRBD2 TRBJ2-3